These 20 T cell receptor beta chains originate from one sample sequenced in a study of T cell responses to AZD1222 COVID-19 vaccine. Measured with immunoSEQ multiplex PCR; TCRdb has only the in-frame clones, and not every one. Of 85,000 to 120,000 clones listed, about 90% were seen once; the top ten hold 8%. Sequenced here: peripheral blood, sampled 28 days after the second AZD1222 dose. These receptors originate from an adult who received the AZD1222 COVID-19 vaccine.

J is TRBJ2-7 and V is TRBV2, with 8 nucleotides matching TRBD1. Germline CDR1 is SNHLY and CDR2 is FYNNEI. CDR3 size: 11 residues. V shed 11 bases and J 4 bases; nucleotides not matched to a gene: 4. This chain's CDR3 is CAAGGEYEQYF. The CDR3 DNA follows: TGTGCCGCAGGGGGCGAGTACGAGCAGTACTTC.

The chain joins TRBV6-1 to TRBJ1-4, with 11 bases matching TRBD1. Germline trimming cut 2 bases from V and 10 bases from J; bases unmatched to any gene: 9. This CDR3 spans 16 amino acids. Looked up from germline, CDR1 is MNHNS and CDR2 is SASEGT. Here the CDR3 DNA reads TGTGCCAGCAGTGAACGTCCCGGGACAGGGGGAGGAAAACTGTTTTTT. As protein: CASSERPGTGGGKLFF.

This chain uses TRBV21-1 with TRBJ2-2; the D call of TRBD1 is as the table states it, not checked on the DNA. TRBV21-1 is classified as a pseudogene. The CDR3 totals 16 residues. CDR3 sequence (DNA): TGTGCCAGCAGCGGCCGTCGGCAGGGTGTCCCCGGGGAGCTGTTTTTT. Encoded protein: CASSGRRQGVPGELFF.

The gene calls are TRBV2 and TRBJ1-2; D uncertain. V lost 3 bases and J lost 4, with 6 bases in between. Germline assignment: CDR1 SNHLY and CDR2 FYNNEI. This CDR3 has 12 amino acids. This chain's CDR3 is CASSEGVYGYTF. As DNA, the CDR3 is TGTGCCAGCAGTGAGGGAGTCTATGGCTACACCTTC.

This chain joins TRBV25-1 and TRBJ1-4, with TRBD1 as a possible D gene (5 bases). Germline V CDR1 and CDR2: MGHDK, SYGVNS. The CDR3 is 15 amino acids. Trimming shortened V by 1 base and J by 4 bases, and 10 bases separated the two germline ends. The CDR3 bases are TGTGCCAGCAGTGAATGGTTGGGACTTAATGAAAAACTGTTTTTT. Its protein is CASSEWLGLNEKLFF.

This chain links TRBV5-5 with TRBJ1-6, with 9 bases fitting TRBD1. Germline assignment: CDR1 SGHKS and CDR2 YYEKEE (reference sequence). V shed 4 bases and J 6 bases; nucleotides not matched to a gene: 5. The CDR3 has 15 residues. The DNA of the CDR3 is TGTGCCAGCAGCGGGCCGGGACAGGGTAATTCACCCCTCCACTTT. It is translated as CASSGPGQGNSPLHF.

The rearrangement links TRBV6-5 to TRBJ1-1; unclear D gene. Between the trimmed V and J ends, which lost 6 bases and 3 bases, there was a span of 11 bases. This CDR3 is 13 amino acids long. CDR1 MNHEY and CDR2 SVGAGI come from the germline V gene. As DNA, the CDR3 is TGTGCCAGCAGGACATTTTTGGACACTGAAGCTTTCTTT. It translates to CASRTFLDTEAFF.

This sequence joins TRBV10-3 and TRBJ1-6; 9 bases fit TRBD1. V shed 2 bases and J 0 bases; nucleotides not matched to a gene: 2. The CDR3 has 17 residues. Germline-derived CDR1 and CDR2 are ENHRY and SYGVKD. The CDR3 here is CAISEGQGSSYNSPLHF. For the CDR3, the DNA is TGTGCCATCAGTGAGGGACAGGGGAGCTCCTATAATTCACCCCTCCACTTT.

This clone has just one count. This chain connects TRBV7-9 to TRBJ2-7, with D perhaps TRBD1 (7 bases). The CDR3 spans 15 residues. V shed 5 bases and J shed 6 bases, with 20 bases lying between them. The germline V gene has CDR1 SEHNR and CDR2 FQNEAQ (reference sequence). The CDR3 sequence: CASSPRDSIKGEQYF. The CDR3 DNA reads as TGTGCCAGCAGCCCGCGGGACAGCATAAAGGGCGAGCAGTACTTC.

On this clone itself: This same CDR3 is encoded by further DNA sequences in the sample. The genes are TRBV7-2 and TRBJ1-1, with D unresolved. CDR1 and CDR2 (germline): SGHTA, FQGNSA. Trimming took off 5 bases at V and 1 base at J, with 8 bases between the two ends. This CDR3 is 13 amino acids long. The CDR3 DNA reads TGTGCCAGCAGCCTGTCGAGGAACACTGAAGCTTTCTTT. Translating gives CASSLSRNTEAFF.

This rearrangement joins TRBV25-1 to TRBJ1-1; unclear D gene. V lost 5 bases to trimming and J lost 3 bases, with 7 bases between them. CDR1 is MGHDK, CDR2 SYGVNS, per germline. The CDR3 sequence is 12 residues long. Written as DNA, the CDR3 is TGTGCCAGCAGTCTAGGATACACTGAAGCTTTCTTT. Its protein is CASSLGYTEAFF. The full variable domain, its missing parts supplied by reference TRBV25-1 and TRBJ1-1, is EADIYQTPRYLVIGTGKKITLECSQTMGHDKMYWYQQDPGMELHLIHYSYGVNSTEKGDLSSESTVSRIRTEHFPLTLESARPSHTSQYLCASSLGYTEAFFGQGTRLTVV.

This chain joins TRBV21-1 and TRBJ1-2; the table's D gene call, TRBD1, was not cross checked with the DNA. TRBV21-1 is an annotated pseudogene. The CDR3 is 18 amino acids. CDR3 nucleotide sequence: TGTGCCAGCAGCAAAGACACCTATAAGGGGTCAGGCAACTATGGCTACACCTTC. It yields the protein CASSKDTYKGSGNYGYTF.

This clone was recorded a few times. The chain joins TRBV5-4 to TRBJ1-6, with TRBD1 as a possible D gene (5 bases). The CDR3 totals 14 residues. The V and J ends lost 2 bases and 7 bases respectively, with 10 bases between them. Germline V gene lookup returns CDR1 SGHNT and CDR2 YYREEE (reference sequence). The CDR3 nucleotides read TGTGCCAGCAGCTTCCGGGACGGGAATTCACCCCTCCACTTT. Translation: CASSFRDGNSPLHF.

The rearrangement joins TRBV5-4 to TRBJ1-2; D gene uncertain. The CDR3 has 11 residues. CDR1 and CDR2 from the germline V gene are SGHNT and YYREEE (reference sequence). The V end lost 4 bases, the J end lost 2 bases, and 3 bases lay between the germline ends. The CDR3 coding sequence is TGTGCCAGCAGCGCGAACTATGGCTACACCTTC. Translated, it gives CASSANYGYTF.

The CDR3 loop reads CASSLGANQPQHF. The CDR3 DNA is TGTGCCAGCAGCTTAGGCGCGAATCAGCCCCAGCATTTT. V usage is TRBV11-2 and J usage is TRBJ1-5; no firm D call. V was trimmed by 1 base and J by 4 bases, leaving 5 bases between them. In germline, CDR1 is SGHAT, CDR2 FQNNGV. This CDR3 is 13 amino acids long.

V and J are TRBV6-1 and TRBJ1-3; unclear D gene. Looked up from germline, CDR1 is MNHNS and CDR2 is SASEGT. Trimming took 4 bases from V and 0 from J, leaving 16 bases between them. The CDR3 loop spans 17 amino acids. As DNA, the CDR3 is TGTGCCAGCAGTGGGGCAGATCCTCACATCTCTGGAAACACCATATATTTT. The encoded protein is CASSGADPHISGNTIYF.

This clone has more than one count but fewer than ten. V gene TRBV24-1 combines with J gene TRBJ2-7; D unclear. CDR3 size: 10 residues. Trimming left V 3 bases short and J 8 bases short, with 4 bases between. Germline V gene lookup returns CDR1 KGHDR and CDR2 SFDVKD. The CDR3 bases are TGTGCCACCAGTGATGCCCAGCAGTACTTC. Amino acid sequence: CATSDAQQYF.

The chain has TRBV19 and TRBJ1-4; the D gene is possibly TRBD1 (5 bases). Germline values: CDR1 LNHDA, CDR2 SQIVND (reference sequence). Trimming pared 3 bases from V and 8 bases from J, leaving 16 bases between. The CDR3 is 15 amino acids. The CDR3 sequence is CASSMGTQGGEKLFF. In DNA, the CDR3 is TGTGCCAGTAGTATGGGCACGCAGGGAGGGGAAAAACTGTTTTTT.

The chain combines TRBV9 with TRBJ2-5, with 15 positions matching TRBD2. The trim removed 7 bases at V and 5 bases at J, leaving 15 bases unmatched. The CDR3 extends over 18 amino acids. Germline lookup yields CDR1 SGDLS and CDR2 YYNGEE. The CDR3 region is CASSTPLGLAGGMETQYF. The CDR3 nucleotides are TGTGCCAGCTCAACCCCACTGGGACTAGCGGGGGGTATGGAGACCCAGTACTTC. Full variable domain (remainder filled in from reference TRBV9 and TRBJ2-5): DSGVTQTPKHLITATGQRVTLRCSPRSGDLSVYWYQQSLDQGLQFLIQYYNGEERAKGNILERFSAQQFPDLHSELNLSSLELGDSALYFCASSTPLGLAGGMETQYFGPGTRLLVL.

The J gene is TRBJ2-4, the V gene TRBV19, with D possibly TRBD1 on 6 matching bases. Looked up from germline, CDR1 is LNHDA and CDR2 is SQIVND (reference sequence). Trimming stripped 1 base from V and 1 base from J, with 14 bases between. This CDR3 has 17 residues. The CDR3 DNA sequence: TGTGCCAGTAGTATAGGGGGACACTCCCTGGCCAAAAACATTCAGTACTTC. This codes for CASSIGGHSLAKNIQYF.